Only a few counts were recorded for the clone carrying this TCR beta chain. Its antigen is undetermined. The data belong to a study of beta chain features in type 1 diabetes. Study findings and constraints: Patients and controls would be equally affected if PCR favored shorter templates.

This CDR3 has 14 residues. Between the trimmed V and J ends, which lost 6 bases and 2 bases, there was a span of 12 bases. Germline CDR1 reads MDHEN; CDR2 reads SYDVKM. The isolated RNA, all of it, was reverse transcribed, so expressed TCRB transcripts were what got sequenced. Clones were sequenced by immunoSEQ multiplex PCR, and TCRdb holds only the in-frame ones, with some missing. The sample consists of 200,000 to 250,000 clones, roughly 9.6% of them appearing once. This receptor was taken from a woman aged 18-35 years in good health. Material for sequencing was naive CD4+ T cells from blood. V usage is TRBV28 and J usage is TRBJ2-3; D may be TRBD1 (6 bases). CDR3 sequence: CASSSQGFTDTQYF. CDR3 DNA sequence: TGTGCCAGCAGCTCACAGGGATTCACAGATACGCAGTATTTT.